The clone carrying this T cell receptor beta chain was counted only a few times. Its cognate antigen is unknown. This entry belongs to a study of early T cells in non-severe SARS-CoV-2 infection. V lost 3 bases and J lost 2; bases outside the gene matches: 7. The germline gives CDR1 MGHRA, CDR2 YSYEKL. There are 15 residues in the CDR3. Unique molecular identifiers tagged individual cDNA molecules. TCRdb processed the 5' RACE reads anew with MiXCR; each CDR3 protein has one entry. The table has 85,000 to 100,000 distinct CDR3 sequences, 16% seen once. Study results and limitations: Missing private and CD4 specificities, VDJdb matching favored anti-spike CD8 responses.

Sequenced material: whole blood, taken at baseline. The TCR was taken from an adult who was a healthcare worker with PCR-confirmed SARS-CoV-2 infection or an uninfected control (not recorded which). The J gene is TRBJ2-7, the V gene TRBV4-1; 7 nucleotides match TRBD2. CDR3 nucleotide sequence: TGCGCCAGCAGCCACCAAGCGGGAAGGGCCTACGAGCAGTACTTC. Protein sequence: CASSHQAGRAYEQYF.